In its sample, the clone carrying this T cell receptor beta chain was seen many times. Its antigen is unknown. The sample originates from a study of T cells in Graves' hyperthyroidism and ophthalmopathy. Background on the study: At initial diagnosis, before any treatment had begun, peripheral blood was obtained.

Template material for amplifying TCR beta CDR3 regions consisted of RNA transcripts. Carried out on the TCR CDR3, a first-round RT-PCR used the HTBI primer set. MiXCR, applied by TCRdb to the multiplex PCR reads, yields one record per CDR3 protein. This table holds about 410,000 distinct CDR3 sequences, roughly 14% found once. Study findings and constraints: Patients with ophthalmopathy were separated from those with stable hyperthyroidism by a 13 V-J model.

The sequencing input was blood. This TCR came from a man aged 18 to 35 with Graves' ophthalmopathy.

The CDR3 reads CASSFEVGQPQHF. The CDR3 nucleotides read TGTGCCAGCAGCTTTGAGGTTGGTCAGCCCCAGCATTTT. This chain uses TRBV11-2 with TRBJ1-5; the D is unclear. There are 13 residues in the CDR3. The V end lost 3 bases, the J end lost 6 bases, and 9 bases lay between the germline ends. Germline CDR1 SGHAT, CDR2 FQNNGV.